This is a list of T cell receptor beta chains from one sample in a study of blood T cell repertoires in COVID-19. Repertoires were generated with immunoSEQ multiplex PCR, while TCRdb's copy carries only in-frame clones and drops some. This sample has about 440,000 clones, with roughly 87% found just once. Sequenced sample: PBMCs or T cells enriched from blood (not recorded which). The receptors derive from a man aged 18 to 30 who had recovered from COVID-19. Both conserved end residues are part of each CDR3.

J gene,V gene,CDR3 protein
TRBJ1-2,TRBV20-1,CSARDLLDYTF
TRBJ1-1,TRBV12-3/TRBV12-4,CASSTGIPEAFF
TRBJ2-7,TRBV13,CASSGRDRGGEQYF
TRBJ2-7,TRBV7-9,CASSPGQGYEQYF
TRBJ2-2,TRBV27,CASSSSLTRVGTGELFF
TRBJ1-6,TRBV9,CASSAGTGYNSPLHF
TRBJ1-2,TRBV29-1,CSVGQSYGYTF
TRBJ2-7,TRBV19,CASSPGTSGYEQYF
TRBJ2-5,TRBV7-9,CASSVTGGNQETQYF
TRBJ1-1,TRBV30,CALNEGVDTEAFF
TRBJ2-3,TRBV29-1,CSVGTGSTDTQYF
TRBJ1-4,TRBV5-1,CASRLQGGEVNEKLFF
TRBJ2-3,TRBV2,CASRPAAGGDTQYF
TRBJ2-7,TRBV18,CASSPPGGGYEQYF
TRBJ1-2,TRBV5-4,CASSLVSYRGGGYTF
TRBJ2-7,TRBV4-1,CASSQVGQKYEQYF
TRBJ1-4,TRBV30,CAWSGRETNEKLFF
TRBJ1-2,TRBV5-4,CASSPGRKGGGYTF
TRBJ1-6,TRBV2,CASSAGPVNSPLHF
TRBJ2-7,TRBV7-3,CARGERRDRVLREQYF
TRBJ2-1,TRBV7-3,CASSRDRGGYNEQFF
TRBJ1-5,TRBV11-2,CASSLEGARPQHF
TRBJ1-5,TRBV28,CASSFGTFAGGIQPQHF
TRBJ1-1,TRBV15,CATSPAGAEAFF
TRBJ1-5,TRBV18,CASSLGGPYSNQPQHF
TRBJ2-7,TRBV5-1,CASSLALSYEQYF
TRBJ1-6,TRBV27,CASSLKTPAGAKGSPLHF
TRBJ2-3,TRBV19,CASSITLAGGPPDTQYF
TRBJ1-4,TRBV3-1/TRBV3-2,CASSHLYEKLFF
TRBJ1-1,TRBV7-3,CASSSGTGFMNTEAFF
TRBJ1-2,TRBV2,CASSDGGYGYTF
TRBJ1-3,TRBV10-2,CASRTGTGNTIYF
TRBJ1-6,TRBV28,CASRWGNSPLHF
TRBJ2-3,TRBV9,CASSVAPGTDTQYF
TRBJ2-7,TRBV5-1,CASSWTGTGDDEQYF
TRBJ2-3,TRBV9,CASSVGTVGLRGDTQYF
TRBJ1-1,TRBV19,CASSSKNTLNTEAFF
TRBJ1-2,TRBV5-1,CASSSVDMLGGYTF
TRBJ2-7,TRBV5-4,CASSLGVSRESEQYF
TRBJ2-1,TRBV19,CASQKGGRYYNEQFF
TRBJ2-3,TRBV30,CAWSEDPLAGVPDTQYF
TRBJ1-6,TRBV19,CATMGGAGNSPLHF
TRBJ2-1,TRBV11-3,CASSQRGGLSNEQFF
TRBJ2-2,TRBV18,CASSPRTGNTGELFF